This T cell receptor beta chain was retrieved from a study of control samples from healthy donors and cancer patients. Sequenced by immunoSEQ multiplex PCR; TCRdb stores in-frame clones only, minus some. The table has 100,000 to 150,000 clones, roughly 90% seen once; the top ten hold 2% to 2.5%. Material for sequencing was blood. The source of this sequence is a woman aged 45-60 years in good health.

CDR3 in DNA: TGTGCCAGCGATGGGGTAGATACGCAGTATTTT. Amino acid sequence: CASDGVDTQYF. The chain is built from TRBV28 and TRBJ2-3; unclear D gene. The CDR3 is made up of 11 amino acids. The germline V gene has CDR1 MDHEN and CDR2 SYDVKM. Trimming removed 8 bases from V and 5 bases from J, with 8 bases in between.